This record concerns one T cell receptor beta chain sequence. What this receptor recognizes is not known. No base quality information exists; no much larger clone differs at one position. Libraries were built with the immunoSEQ multiplex PCR assay. For the multiplex PCR, a mixture combining 60 forward primers for TCR Vbeta segments and 13 reverse primers for TCR Jbeta segments was used. Amplification of the CDR3 region of rearranged TCR beta genes was performed with a multiplex PCR assay on genomic DNA. On the Illumina HiSeq System, the amplified TCR beta libraries were sequenced as 87-base-pair reads. From the authors' description of their analysis: A later analysis counted around 72 million unique TCR beta chains across the 666 repertoires, and some 11 million of these chains were shared by at least two donors. A nearest-neighbor algorithm error-corrected the raw reads and collapsed the reads into unique sequences, merging closely related sequences to remove PCR and sequencing errors. V, D and J gene segments were assigned by aligning CDR3 sequences to IMGT reference sequences. For a sequence to be retained, at least a six-nucleotide match to both a V gene segment and a J gene segment was required. Rearrangements were called productive when the CDR3 lacked stop codons and stayed in frame with V and J; all others were non-productive. Following IMGT convention, CDR3 was defined as the stretch from the second conserved V-encoded cysteine to the conserved J-encoded phenylalanine. The earlier analysis of 587 of the donors excluded any sequence lacking an unambiguous match to a single V gene segment. An earlier analysis of under 750 of the donors called V segments functional above 56.7% productive rearrangements and segregating when the between-donor standard deviation exceeded 5%. A statistical classification framework was developed to diagnose cytomegalovirus status using the catalog of TCR beta chain sequences. In a later analysis, V and J genes were assigned by comparing TCR nucleotide sequences against IMGT/GENE-DB human TR gene sequences. The TCRdist pipeline was used in a later analysis to assign CDR3 sequences and most-parsimonious VDJ recombination scenarios. In a later analysis, every TCR beta chain was defined by the combination of its CDR3 amino acid sequence and its V-gene family, and reads without a unique V-gene family were dropped. A later analysis removed several hundred highly shared, low-generation-probability nucleotide sequences to deal with suspected cross-contamination and a sequencing artifact. In a later analysis, a clonal expansion index was calculated for each public chain from normalized within-repertoire ranks of inferred template counts. In a later analysis, generation probabilities were computed with a VDJ recombination model fitted to out-of-frame rearrangements, and the resulting probabilities were checked against IGoR. In a later analysis, TCR-TCR, TCR-HLA and TCR-CMV co-occurrence was scored with hypergeometric tests, and a repertoire-size bias correction was applied to TCR pairs. A later analysis estimated false discovery rates by permuting HLA or CMV assignments 20 times. A later analysis grouped co-occurring TCRs with DBSCAN, adding TCRdist sequence similarity when clustering within HLA-allele-positive subsets. Repertoires with fewer than 30,000 or more than 120,000 public chains, plus five repertoires with anomalous nucleotide sharing, were excluded from co-occurrence clustering. Imported from immuneACCESS, the table was reduced by TCRdb to in-frame sequences with V and J called. These copies leave out some clones; in studies compared against another copy, an unresolved V gene accounts for under half, and the cause of the remainder is not known. The V and J calls and clone size are taken from that table; D and trimming were inferred from the DNA. This sample holds more than 85,000 clones; 76% were observed only once. 13% of the sample rests with the top ten.

The cohort comprised fewer than 750 healthy bone marrow donors. Cohort members were all nominally healthy when sampled, although unrecorded immune exposures were likely present. The donor tested CMV seropositive, placing the donor among the 289 seropositive members of the cohort. Every donor gave a peripheral blood sample, and the peripheral blood mononuclear cells from that sample were used for TCR beta sequencing. Genomic DNA extraction from the blood cell samples was performed with the Qiagen DNeasy Blood Extraction Kit. These data come from a study of cytomegalovirus exposure and HLA in healthy donors (dated by TCRdb to about 2017). With regard to the full study: An earlier analysis of 587 of the donors reported 276 Gb of sequence data and 117 million unique TCR beta sequences obtained from around 170 million T cells. An early release that covered 500 to 800 HLA-typed donors contained around 330 gigabases of sequencing data and 70 million to 100 million unique TCR sequences. The genetic ancestry cluster associated with self-reported Caucasian donors included 81% of the approximately 400 genotyped donors. The study was designed to test whether signatures of past pathogen exposure could be identified by cataloging public T cell receptors. The T cell repertoires of under 700 subjects were profiled by immunosequencing and related to cytomegalovirus serostatus. Besides the first cohort of 500 to 700 subjects, a separate validation cohort made up of over 95 different subjects was used. The study combined high-throughput TCR immunosequencing, statistical association of individual TCRs with disease status, and machine learning to predict cytomegalovirus infection status. A later analysis re-analyzed previously published TCR beta repertoires from roughly 630 donors and added high-resolution HLA genotyping to study TCR occurrence patterns. Rather than drawing on any new phenotypic data, the later analysis identified candidate immune exposures from TCR beta sequences and the way those sequences occurred across donors. To decide whether each TCR beta V gene segment behaved as functional or pseudogenic, an earlier analysis of approximately 620 of the donors relied on high-throughput TCR beta sequencing. Donor age, sex, ethnicity and CMV serostatus were compiled alongside the repertoire data. Genome-wide SNP genotypes for about 65% of the roughly 670 donors were used in a later genetic analysis, which treated that subset as a discovery cohort. Every discovery cohort repertoire had been produced on one sequencing platform. HLA typing covered class I and class II loci at four-digit resolution. Typing coverage differed by locus: A, B, C, DRB1 and DQB1 were typed in about 629-640 donors, DQA1 in about 550, DPA1 in 600 to 610, and DPB1 in about 450. Because of strong linkage in the cohort, roughly five DR-DQ haplotypes were treated as single units for association and clustering. Among 300 to 450 genotyped donors of the cohort, an average of about 240,000 unique TCR beta nucleotide sequences were sequenced per donor, roughly 18% of them non-productive.

Results and caveats for the whole study, not just this receptor: According to the authors, the approach could potentially be generalized to other disease states and immunological phenotypes. Strong co-occurrence of HLA alleles, especially DR and DQ, made assigning TCR associations to individual alleles difficult. In a later analysis, the rate of TCR association differed among HLA loci, with DRB1 alleles having the most associated TCRs and HLA-C alleles having the fewest. The study gave a list of more than 150 TCR beta chains associated with cytomegalovirus. A further reported finding was that TCR beta sequences accurately predicted the HLA-A and HLA-B alleles for most subjects in the first cohort. Several of the top co-occurrence clusters appeared to be linked to parvovirus B19, influenza, CMV and Epstein-Barr virus, according to a later analysis. Seventeen rarely observed V segments, including chromosome 9 orphons, were excluded from the earlier analysis of approximately 500 of the donors because counts were too low. CMV serostatus was the only immune exposure information available for the cohort. The presence/absence analyses assumed that sequencing depth was roughly uniform across donors, and that assumption may not be true. Because HLA typing was missing for some donors at each locus, association tests included only the typed subset. A cluster of highly shared sequence variants was judged likely to represent a technical artifact of the sequencing pipeline. Only TCR beta chains were sequenced in this cohort, and the absence of alpha or paired-chain data limited detectable features. In a later analysis, HLA-associated TCR beta chains were found to be more clonally expanded and to have lower generation probabilities than equally common non-associated chains. In an earlier analysis of approximately 590 of the donors, most TCR beta V segments were observed in productive rearrangements about 90% or about 30% of the time, broadly matching IMGT annotations. V-gene and J-gene trimming of TCR beta chains was associated with a missense DCLRE1C variant in a later genetic analysis, and the association was replicated in an independent cohort. In vitro tests confirmed that a few of the cytomegalovirus-associated TCR beta chains recognize cytomegalovirus antigens. Compared with the approximately 700-donor mean, donors in an Asian-associated ancestry cluster had fewer N-insertions in productive TCRs, according to a later genetic analysis. The classifier was reported to diagnose cytomegalovirus status with high specificity and sensitivity in both the original and validation cohorts. At a false discovery rate of 0.05, a later analysis linked around 17,000 TCR beta sequences to specific HLA alleles. According to a later analysis, most CMV-associated TCR beta chains appeared to be HLA-restricted, and the HLA associations seemed to be driven largely by CMV exposure. Correlated functional status among segregating V segments might be attributable to linkage disequilibrium, but an unknown experimental factor could not be ruled out. Most TCR sequences were observed very rarely across donors, whereas some public TCRs were present in many individuals.

The receptor was derived from a man aged 25-45 years in good health and CMV-seropositive. Sequencing used PBMCs.

The CDR3 amino acid sequence is: CASSTRDAGNSPLHF. The nucleotide sequence reads as follows: TGTGCCAGCAGCACCCGGGATGCTGGTAATTCACCCCTCCACTTT. The rearrangement joined TRBV7-9 to TRBJ1-6, with no reliable assignment of the D segment. The CDR3 sequence holds 15 residues, the cysteine and phenylalanine included. Only the CDR3 part of the read is kept: 45 bases, read in frame from the first base. V and J lose 5 bases and 6 bases, and a span of 14 bases separates them. Based on the germline V gene (reference sequence), the CDR1 and CDR2 sequences are SEHNR and FQNEAQ.